This T cell receptor beta chain was identified in a study of vaccination effects on CD4 cells after COVID-19. The wider study: Two doses of BNT162b2 or mRNA-1273 vaccine were administered to participants. Study conclusions and caveats: Healthy vaccine recipients' vaccine-induced clones were almost all SARS-CoV-2 mono-reactive. The study had few convalescent patients and no early post-infection timepoints.

The CDR3 extends over 13 amino acids. Per the germline V gene, CDR1 is SGHKS and CDR2 is YYEKEE (reference sequence). Trimming took 4 bases from V and 4 from J, leaving 11 bases between them. Some clones are missing from TCRdb's copy, which holds only in-frame ones; the method was immunoSEQ multiplex PCR. The repertoire consists of about 61,000 clones, with 80% to 90% occurring once and the leading ten covering under 3%. Regarding this clone: Antigen unknown.

After expansion with viral peptide pools in the ViraFEST assay, antigen-specific CD4+ T cells were sequenced. At the end of over 8 days of culture, CD4+ T cells were isolated. Neither prior SARS-CoV-2 infection nor positive nucleocapsid antibodies were present in the vaccine recipients. The clonotype originates from a human donor who received a COVID-19 vaccine. This specimen was CD4+ T cells from PBMCs cultured with HCoV-229E spike peptides, taken before COVID-19 vaccination. This chain joins TRBV5-5 and TRBJ1-2, with D possibly being TRBD1 (5 bases). Here the CDR3 DNA reads TGTGCCAGCAGCCTAGCGACAGCCTATGGCTACACCTTC. This codes for CASSLATAYGYTF.